Following are 25 T cell receptor beta chains from one sample sequenced in a study of blood T cells in healthy people across ages. For the second PCR, which ran for 7 to 11 cycles, a sample-barcoded 5' primer and a J-beta primer mix were used. One entry per CDR3 protein results from TCRdb running MiXCR on the 5' RACE reads. Among some 760,000 distinct CDR3 sequences listed, 25% were seen once. These data are also associated with another study on T cells of mothers and their children.

Material for sequencing was blood. The origin of the receptors is a boy between 10 and 17 years old in good health.

This clonotype was picked up a small number of times. V is TRBV28 and J is TRBJ2-5; D may be TRBD2 (5 bases). The V gene's germline CDR1 is MDHEN and CDR2 SYDVKM. The CDR3 totals 13 residues. Trimming shortened V by 6 bases and J by 5 bases, and 13 bases separated the two germline ends. This chain's CDR3 is CASREDGEETQYF. In DNA form, the CDR3 reads TGTGCCAGCAGAGAGGACGGGGAGGAGACCCAGTACTTC.

V is TRBV4-3 and J is TRBJ1-1; D uncertain. In germline, CDR1 is LGHNA, CDR2 YSLEER. The CDR3 contains 14 residues. Trimming removed 4 bases at V and 1 base at J, with 10 bases between. CDR3 residues: CASSPKGKNTEAFF. CDR3 sequence (DNA): TGCGCCAGCAGCCCGAAGGGCAAGAACACTGAAGCTTTCTTT.

The genes are TRBV28 and TRBJ2-6, with 7 bases lining up with TRBD1. The J segment lost 2 bases and the V segment lost 4 bases, leaving 5 bases of the junction unmatched. The CDR3 runs 16 residues. Germline CDR1 is MDHEN and CDR2 is SYDVKM. The CDR3 loop is CASSSTGYPGANVLTF. CDR3 nucleotides: TGTGCCAGCAGTTCGACAGGGTATCCTGGGGCCAACGTCCTGACTTTC. The full variable domain, in which reference TRBV28 and TRBJ2-6 provide the parts outside the CDR3, is DVKVTQSSRYLVKRTGEKVFLECVQDMDHENMFWYRQDPGLGLRLIYFSYDVKMKEKGDIPEGYSVSREKKERFSLILESASTNQTSMYLCASSSTGYPGANVLTFGAGSRLTVL.

This chain joins TRBV18 and TRBJ1-4; D might be TRBD1 (5 bases). Germline assignment: CDR1 KGHSH and CDR2 LQKENI. V was cut by 1 base and J by 8 bases, with 17 bases left in between. The CDR3 has 16 residues. DNA of the CDR3: TGTGCCAGCTCACCACGAAGTGGAGGGGTAGGCGAAAAACTGTTTTTT. This codes for CASSPRSGGVGEKLFF. The entire variable domain, with the rest obtained from reference TRBV18 and TRBJ1-4, is as follows: NAGVMQNPRHLVRRRGQEARLRCSPMKGHSHVYWYRQLPEEGLKFMVYLQKENIIDESGMPKERFSAEFPKEGPSILRIQQVVRGDSAAYFCASSPRSGGVGEKLFFGSGTQLSVL.

This clonotype came up once. The chain couples TRBV5-1 to TRBJ1-4; D perhaps matches TRBD1 (6 bases). The V end was cut by 4 bases, the J end by 3 bases, with 13 bases between. The germline V gene has CDR1 SGHRS and CDR2 YFSETQ. This CDR3 has 15 residues. CDR3 sequence (DNA): TGCGCCAGCAGCGATAGAAGGGGGGCTAATGAAAAACTGTTTTTT. Translating it yields CASSDRRGANEKLFF.

The gene calls are TRBV12-3 or TRBV12-4 and TRBJ2-5; 7 bases are shared with TRBD2. V shed 5 bases, J shed 4 bases, and the junction held 7 bases outside the gene matches. There are 14 residues in the CDR3. The CDR3: CASSPVWGGETQYF. As DNA, the CDR3 is TGTGCCAGCAGTCCCGTGTGGGGGGGAGAGACCCAGTACTTC.

V gene TRBV7-2 combines with J gene TRBJ2-5; D may match TRBD1 or TRBD2 (6 bases each). V gave up 0 bases and J gave up 8 bases, with 13 bases separating them. Germline V gives CDR1 SGHTA, CDR2 FQGNSA. The CDR3 has 14 amino acids. In DNA form, the CDR3 reads TGTGCCAGCAGCTTAGCTATCGGGGGCGGAACCCAGTACTTC. Amino acid sequence: CASSLAIGGGTQYF.

The chain has TRBV20-1 and TRBJ2-1; D may be TRBD2 (5 bases). CDR1 and CDR2 from the germline V gene are DFQATT and SNEGSKA (reference sequence). V was pared by 0 bases and J by 4 bases, with 19 bases between. This CDR3 spans 17 amino acids. CDR3 DNA: TGCAGTGCTAGAGATAATGGTGGGAGCCAACTTTACAATGAGCAGTTCTTC. Amino acid sequence: CSARDNGGSQLYNEQFF.

In this sample, this clonotype turned up a few times. The V call is TRBV28, the J call TRBJ2-3; TRBD1 agrees at 10 bases. This CDR3 is 16 amino acids long. Germline V CDR1 and CDR2: MDHEN, SYDVKM. Trimming cost V 5 bases and J 4 bases; bases outside gene matches: 9. CDR3: CASSTGTGALSDTQYF. The DNA for the CDR3 is TGTGCCAGCAGTACCGGGACAGGGGCCTTATCAGATACGCAGTATTTT.

There are a few counts of this clonotype. The genes are TRBV6-2 or TRBV6-3 and TRBJ2-7, with 15 bases fitting TRBD2. V dropped 5 bases and J dropped 7; count of bases not matched to a gene: 9. The CDR3 length is 16 residues. Germline CDR1 MNHEY, CDR2 SVGEGT. The CDR3 sequence: CASSPGLAGGPGEQYF. CDR3 nucleotides: TGTGCCAGCAGTCCCGGACTAGCGGGAGGGCCGGGAGAGCAGTACTTC.

The chain employs TRBV7-3 and TRBJ2-1; a weak D match, TRBD2 (7 bases). Trimming cost V 5 bases and J 3 bases, with 17 bases left between them. Germline CDR1 is SGHTA and CDR2 is FQGTGA. The CDR3 consists of 16 residues. In DNA, the CDR3 is TGTGCCAGCAGCCCAACTACGGGGGGCCTCTACAATGAGCAGTTCTTC. This sequence encodes CASSPTTGGLYNEQFF.

V is TRBV7-9 and J is TRBJ1-2; D gene unclear. The CDR3 loop spans 15 amino acids. V was pared by 0 bases and J by 4 bases, with 12 bases between. CDR1 and CDR2 from the germline V gene are SEHNR and FQNEAQ (reference sequence). This CDR3 is CASSLAEGQIYGYTF. CDR3 bases: TGTGCCAGCAGCTTAGCCGAGGGTCAGATCTATGGCTACACCTTC. Full variable domain (remainder filled in from reference TRBV7-9 and TRBJ1-2): DTGVSQNPRHKITKRGQNVTFRCDPISEHNRLYWYRQTLGQGPEFLTYFQNEAQLEKSRLLSDRFSAERPKGSFSTLEIQRTEQGDSAMYLCASSLAEGQIYGYTFGSGTRLTVV.

The table lists this clonotype with a few counts. The rearrangement links TRBV24-1 to TRBJ2-5, with D perhaps matching TRBD1 (6 bases). The DNA end is more similar to TRBJ2-7, so the J call may be wrong. This CDR3 is built from 14 residues. CDR1 is KGHDR, CDR2 SFDVKD, per germline. DNA for the CDR3: TGTGCCACCAGTGAAGCGACAGGAGGCTACGAGCAGTACTTC. Its translation is CATSEATGGYEQYF.

The chain recombines TRBV12-3 or TRBV12-4 with TRBJ2-1; D perhaps matches TRBD2 (5 bases). The CDR3 runs 12 residues. V shed 2 bases and J shed 8 bases, with 7 bases lying between them. The chain's CDR3 is CASSLTADEQFF. CDR3 DNA: TGTGCCAGCAGTTTAACAGCGGATGAGCAGTTCTTC.

The sample holds a few counts of this clonotype. The V and J genes are TRBV29-1 and TRBJ2-3, with D possibly matching TRBD2 (7 bases). CDR1 SQVTM and CDR2 ANQGSEA come from the germline V gene. Trimming took 8 bases from V and 1 from J, leaving 19 bases between them. The CDR3 is 15 amino acids. The CDR3 loop is CSPWGGGRGTDTQYF. CDR3 coding DNA: TGCAGCCCATGGGGGGGGGGCAGGGGCACAGATACGCAGTATTTT.

This clonotype was found a few times. The chain carries TRBV5-1 and TRBJ2-1, with 11 bases matching TRBD2. Per the germline V gene, CDR1 is SGHRS and CDR2 is YFSETQ. The length of the CDR3 is 14 residues. Trimming at V came to 4 bases and at J to 8 bases, leaving 5 bases not matched to a gene. The DNA for the CDR3 is TGCGCCAGCAGCCCGGGACTAGCGGTCGATGAGCAGTTCTTC. This encodes CASSPGLAVDEQFF.

This clonotype was recorded at least ten times. This chain links TRBV6-5 with TRBJ1-5; D not resolved. V lost 3 bases, J lost 0 bases, and 3 bases lay in between. Germline V gene data show CDR1 as MNHEY and CDR2 as SVGAGI. This CDR3 contains 13 residues. CDR3 DNA sequence: TGTGCCAGCAGTTATTCTAGCAATCAGCCCCAGCATTTT. This codes for CASSYSSNQPQHF.

The gene calls are TRBV27 and TRBJ1-6; tentative D call: TRBD1 (6 bases). CDR3 length: 15 residues. Trimming pared 2 bases from V and 10 bases from J, leaving 15 bases between. CDR1 and CDR2 from the germline V gene are MNHEY and SMNVEV (reference sequence). This chain's CDR3 is CASSLGTGWESPLHF. The CDR3 nucleotides are TGTGCCAGCAGTTTAGGTACAGGGTGGGAATCACCCCTCCACTTT.

This clonotype was seen only a few times. The chain combines TRBV5-1 with TRBJ1-4, with 10 positions matching TRBD1. Germline V lookup: CDR1 SGHRS, CDR2 YFSETQ. Trimming at V came to 7 bases and at J to 6 bases, leaving 15 bases not matched to a gene. This CDR3 region has 17 residues. The CDR3 DNA sequence: TGCGCCAGCCTTGCTCAGGGACAGGGGAAACCAGATGAAAAACTGTTTTTT. Translation: CASLAQGQGKPDEKLFF. Using reference TRBV5-1 and TRBJ1-4 for the parts outside the CDR3, the full variable domain is KAGVTQTPRYLIKTRGQQVTLSCSPISGHRSVSWYQQTPGQGLQFLFEYFSETQRNKGNFPGRFSGRQFSNSRSEMNVSTLELGDSALYLCASLAQGQGKPDEKLFFGSGTQLSVL.

This clonotype occurred a few times. The chain combines TRBV20-1 with TRBJ2-3, with TRBD2 matching over 14 bases. The V gene's germline CDR1 is DFQATT and CDR2 SNEGSKA (reference sequence). This CDR3 has 17 amino acids. Losses at the gene ends were 0 bases for V and 4 bases for J; bases not matched to a gene: 6. CDR3 amino acids: CSARDRLAGGLADTQYF. The CDR3 region has the DNA TGCAGTGCTAGAGATCGACTAGCGGGAGGGCTCGCAGATACGCAGTATTTT.

This clonotype was found a few times. The CDR3 is CASSPGGSLNEQFF. CDR3 in DNA: TGTGCCAGCAGTCCAGGGGGGAGTCTGAATGAGCAGTTCTTC. The chain carries TRBV7-3 and TRBJ2-1, with D tentatively TRBD1 (7 bases). The CDR3 extends over 14 amino acids. The germline V gene has CDR1 SGHTA and CDR2 FQGTGA. Trimming cost V 6 bases and J 7 bases, with 16 bases left between them.

The rearrangement uses TRBV11-2 and TRBJ2-7; D is unresolved. Germline lookup yields CDR1 SGHAT and CDR2 FQNNGV. This CDR3 comprises 15 residues. Trimming left V 4 bases short and J 4 bases short, with 17 bases between. This CDR3 is CASSSSTSTPYEQYF. CDR3 nucleotide sequence: TGTGCCAGCAGCTCATCAACATCGACCCCGTACGAGCAGTACTTC.

This clonotype was seen a handful of times. V and J are TRBV7-2 and TRBJ2-3; perhaps TRBD2 as D (6 bases). V was shortened by 5 bases and J by 0 bases, with 12 bases between the two germline ends. Per the germline V gene, CDR1 is SGHTA and CDR2 is FQGNSA. The CDR3 covers 15 residues. CDR3 amino acids: CASSPEGASTDTQYF. For the CDR3, the DNA is TGTGCCAGCAGCCCGGAGGGAGCTAGCACAGATACGCAGTATTTT.

The chain joins TRBV9 to TRBJ1-1; D ambiguous. V lost 0 bases and J 11 bases, leaving 17 bases between the germline ends. The germline V gene encodes CDR1 SGDLS and CDR2 YYNGEE. This CDR3 has 14 amino acids. Here the CDR3 reads CASSVGPLVGSAFF. As DNA, the CDR3 is TGTGCCAGCAGCGTAGGCCCCCTCGTTGGGTCGGCTTTCTTT. The entire variable domain, with the rest obtained from reference TRBV9 and TRBJ1-1, is as follows: DSGVTQTPKHLITATGQRVTLRCSPRSGDLSVYWYQQSLDQGLQFLIQYYNGEERAKGNILERFSAQQFPDLHSELNLSSLELGDSALYFCASSVGPLVGSAFFGQGTRLTVV.

The rearrangement joins TRBV20-1 to TRBJ1-1; 8 bases agree with TRBD1. CDR3 length: 15 residues. The germline V gene encodes CDR1 DFQATT and CDR2 SNEGSKA (reference sequence). V lost 5 bases and J lost 2; bases outside the gene matches: 10. CDR3 DNA: TGCAGTGCTGGGCAACCCAGGGGGCGCAACACTGAAGCTTTCTTT. Translation gives CSAGQPRGRNTEAFF.